This T cell receptor (beta chain) was documented in a study of cytomegalovirus exposure and HLA in healthy donors. As for the study in general: About 85 million unique TCR sequences came from HLA-typed donors in an early release.

PCR was performed using 60 Vbeta and 13 Jbeta primers. TCRdb's copy holds only in-frame clones and misses some; the assay was immunoSEQ multiplex PCR. The sample holds around 300,000 clones, around 65% seen once. This clone was observed a handful of times. Its matching antigen is unknown. V lost 3 bases, J lost 3 bases, and 2 bases stayed unmatched. The CDR3 has 14 residues. Germline CDR1 is MNHNS and CDR2 is SASEGT. General study points: Among donors in an Asian-associated ancestry cluster, a later analysis reportedly found fewer N-insertions than the roughly 650-donor mean. Associated with cytomegalovirus, according to the listing, were 150 to 200 TCR beta chains. A prior analysis recorded that most TCR beta V segments were productive about 87% or about 30% of the time.

This clonotype originated in a female donor in good health and CMV-seronegative. The J gene is TRBJ1-1, the V gene TRBV6-1; 9 bases match TRBD1. Input material: PBMCs. The CDR3 here is CASSDRQGDTEAFF. The CDR3, as DNA: TGTGCCAGCAGTGATAGACAGGGGGACACTGAAGCTTTCTTT.